The 11 T cell receptor beta chains reported below all come from one sample, sequenced in a study of blood T cell repertoires in COVID-19. The assay was immunoSEQ multiplex PCR, and TCRdb's table has in-frame clones only and misses some. The sample holds about 190,000 clones, under 80% seen once. The source material was peripheral blood. The source is a man over 45 who had recovered from COVID-19.

The chain uses TRBV21-1 and TRBJ2-4; the table's D call, TRBD1, was not checked against the DNA. TRBV21-1 is a known pseudogene. The CDR3 contains 18 residues. The CDR3: CASSKVGLQHLAKNIQYF. CDR3 DNA: TGTGCCAGCAGCAAAGTTGGTCTGCAACACCTAGCCAAAAACATTCAGTACTTC.

This chain joins TRBV7-6 and TRBJ1-3; 10 bases fit TRBD1. This CDR3 comprises 19 residues. The V and J ends lost 5 bases and 0 bases, in that order; junction bases with no gene match: 13. Germline V gives CDR1 SGHVS, CDR2 FNYEAQ. The CDR3 DNA is TGTGCCAGCAGCCACGGACAGGGGGAATTTTTCGGCTCTGGAAACACCATATATTTT. This encodes CASSHGQGEFFGSGNTIYF.

The chain couples TRBV10-1 to TRBJ2-7, with unresolved D. Trimming left V 4 bases short and J 3 bases short, with 16 bases between. Per germline, CDR1 WNHNN and CDR2 SYGVQD (reference sequence). The CDR3 sequence is 15 residues long. The CDR3, as DNA: TGCGCCAGCAGTGGGCCTTGTTGGGCTTTCTACGAGCAGTACTTC. Translated: CASSGPCWAFYEQYF.

V usage is TRBV7-2 and J usage is TRBJ1-2; 7 bases fit TRBD1. Per the germline V gene, CDR1 is SGHTA and CDR2 is FQGNSA. CDR3 length: 16 residues. Trimming took 0 bases from V and 5 from J; bases not matched to a gene: 9. Here the CDR3 DNA reads TGTGCCAGCAGCTTAGCCCTAGGGGGCGCGGATTATGGCTACACCTTC. Translating it yields CASSLALGGADYGYTF.

The V gene is TRBV30, the J gene TRBJ2-3, with D maybe TRBD1 (5 bases). The CDR3 length is 14 residues. The ends were cut back, 5 bases at V and 0 bases at J, with 12 bases in the middle. The germline CDR1 and CDR2 sequences are GTSNPN and SVGIG (reference sequence). The chain's CDR3 is CAWDAGISTDTQYF. Written as DNA, the CDR3 is TGTGCCTGGGACGCAGGGATCAGCACAGATACGCAGTATTTT.

The J gene is TRBJ1-2, the V gene TRBV20-1, with TRBD1 as a possible D gene (5 bases). V lost 6 bases and J 6 bases, leaving 11 bases between the germline ends. CDR3 length equals 11 residues. Germline lookup yields CDR1 DFQATT and CDR2 SNEGSKA (reference sequence). The CDR3 region is CSAQGFHGYTF. The DNA of the CDR3 is TGCAGTGCCCAGGGTTTTCATGGCTACACCTTC.

This clone was found many times. The chain couples TRBV28 to TRBJ1-5, with 9 bases that match TRBD1. There are 16 residues in the CDR3. V shed 6 bases, J shed 7 bases, and the junction held 13 bases outside the gene matches. From germline, CDR1 is MDHEN and CDR2 SYDVKM. The CDR3 nucleotides are TGTGCCAGCAGCGACAGGGGGTACCGATCTGGACAGCCCCAGCATTTT. This codes for CASSDRGYRSGQPQHF.

The chain carries TRBV7-8 and TRBJ1-1, with no clear D. This CDR3 is built from 14 residues. The V end was cut by 1 base, the J end by 1 base, with 7 bases between. Germline V gene data show CDR1 as SGHVS and CDR2 as FQNEAQ. The CDR3 region has the DNA TGTGCCAGCAGCTTAGTCCCGGGGAACACTGAAGCTTTCTTT. Residues: CASSLVPGNTEAFF.

The rearrangement uses TRBV5-4 and TRBJ1-6, with TRBD1 identical over 7 bases. This CDR3 has 15 residues. J was trimmed by 8 bases and V by 5 bases; bases with no gene match: 10. CDR1 SGHNT and CDR2 YYREEE come from the germline V gene (reference sequence). The CDR3: CASRKTGTRDSPLHF. The CDR3 nucleotides read TGTGCCAGCAGAAAGACAGGGACTCGTGATTCACCCCTCCACTTT.

V and J are TRBV5-6 and TRBJ1-4; D is unclear. The germline V and J ends were trimmed by 0 bases and 8 bases, with 5 bases remaining between them. This CDR3 has 12 residues. In germline, CDR1 is SGHDT, CDR2 YYEEEE. The CDR3 protein is CASSLGREKLFF. The CDR3, as DNA: TGTGCCAGCAGCTTGGGCCGGGAAAAACTGTTTTTT.

CDR3 loop: CASGSRTSGIIGEQFF. The DNA of the CDR3 is TGTGCTAGTGGTTCGCGGACTAGCGGGATTATCGGTGAGCAGTTCTTC. This chain connects TRBV12-5 to TRBJ2-1; 12 positions match TRBD2. The V and J ends lost 4 bases and 9 bases, in that order; junction bases with no gene match: 10. CDR1 is LGHNT and CDR2 is FRNRAP in the germline V gene. CDR3 length equals 16 residues. Filled out from reference TRBV12-5 and TRBJ2-1, the complete variable domain reads DARVTQTPRHKVTEMGQEVTMRCQPILGHNTVFWYRQTMMQGLELLAYFRNRAPLDDSGMPKDRFSAEMPDATLATLKIQPSEPRDSAVYFCASGSRTSGIIGEQFFGPGTRLTVL.